The rows below give T cell receptor beta chains drawn from one sample of a study of technical replicates of blood from a handful of donors. The repertoire was sequenced with immunoSEQ multiplex PCR; TCRdb's copy has only in-frame clones and lacks some. Among about 83,000 clones listed, approximately 94% were seen once. The sequencing input was T cells isolated from PBMCs. The receptor set was obtained from a human donor in good health. CDR3s include the opening cysteine and the closing phenylalanine or tryptophan. D genes are given only for firm matches. Not every row has a clone size; where given, it reads once, few, many or a size class.

D gene	J gene	clone size	V gene	CDR3 DNA	CDR3 protein
-	TRBJ1-2	-	TRBV6-1	TGTGCCAGCAGTGAAGATCTAAGCTATGGCTACACCTTC	CASSEDLSYGYTF
-	TRBJ2-7	-	TRBV6-1	TGTGCCAGCAGTGAGGGCAACACCTACGAGCAGTACTTC	CASSEGNTYEQYF
TRBD2	TRBJ2-1	-	TRBV5-1	TGCGCCAGCAGCCGGCTAGCGGGTGACAATGAGCAGTTCTTC	CASSRLAGDNEQFF
TRBD2	TRBJ2-3	-	TRBV5-1	TGCGCCAGCAGCTCATCCCTTAGCGGGAGAGTTTCCACAGATACGCAGTATTTT	CASSSSLSGRVSTDTQYF
-	TRBJ2-3	-	TRBV5-1	TGCGCCAGCAGCTCAGAATCAGATACGCAGTATTTT	CASSSESDTQYF
-	TRBJ1-3	-	TRBV29-1	TGCAGCGTTGACCAGTCTCTCTCTGGAAACACCATATATTTT	CSVDQSLSGNTIYF
-	TRBJ2-3	-	TRBV11-2	TGTGCCAGCAGCTTAGGGGCGCTACGAGACCCAGATACGCAGTATTTT	CASSLGALRDPDTQYF
TRBD1	TRBJ2-1	-	TRBV30	TGTGCCTGGAGTCGTCAGGGGGTGGGTGAGCAGTTCTTC	CAWSRQGVGEQFF
TRBD1	TRBJ1-1	few	TRBV29-1	TGCAGCGCCCAGACAGGGGCTGGCACTGAAGCTTTCTTT	CSAQTGAGTEAFF
-	TRBJ2-7	-	TRBV13	TGTGCCAGCAGTCCCGGGAGTCGGATCCTCTCCTACGAGCAGTACTTC	CASSPGSRILSYEQYF
-	TRBJ1-2	-	TRBV10-3	TGTGCCATCAGTACGGTTAATCAAGATGGCTACACCTTC	CAISTVNQDGYTF
TRBD2	TRBJ2-3	-	TRBV25-1	TGTGCCAGCAGTGCACTAGCGGGCACAGATACGCAGTATTTT	CASSALAGTDTQYF
-	TRBJ2-5	-	TRBV6-5	TGTGCCAGCAGAACCCGGACTCCACAGACCCAGTACTTC	CASRTRTPQTQYF
-	TRBJ2-7	once	TRBV28	TGTGCCAGCAGTTTGGGCTACTACGAGCAGTACTTC	CASSLGYYEQYF
-	TRBJ2-7	once	TRBV7-3	TGTGCCAGCAGCTTCTTAGGAGGCGAGCAGTACTTC	CASSFLGGEQYF
-	TRBJ2-6	-	TRBV6-4	TGTGCCAGCAGTGAATCCATTGGGGCCAACGTCCTGACTTTC	CASSESIGANVLTF
-	TRBJ1-5	-	TRBV11-2	TGTGCCAGCAGCTTAGTAGGGGATCAGCCCCAGCATTTT	CASSLVGDQPQHF
-	TRBJ1-2	-	TRBV7-9	TGTGCCAGCAGCTTATCCGTTCGGGGTAACTATGGCTACACCTTC	CASSLSVRGNYGYTF
-	TRBJ1-4	once	TRBV30	TGTGCCTTAGCGGGACCACCTAATGAAAAACTGTTTTTT	CALAGPPNEKLFF
-	TRBJ1-5	once	TRBV19	TGTGCCAGTCCTAAGCCAGGGTTTGGACAGCCCCAGCATTTT	CASPKPGFGQPQHF
TRBD2	TRBJ2-5	-	TRBV6-5	TGTGCCAGCAGTTACCGGGAGGATTGGTACCAAGAGACCCAGTACTTC	CASSYREDWYQETQYF
-	TRBJ2-3	-	TRBV5-1	TGCGCCAGCAGCTTGGATCTAGCCATCAGCACAGATACGCAGTATTTT	CASSLDLAISTDTQYF
TRBD2	TRBJ2-3	-	TRBV11-2	TGTGCCAGCAGCTCACTAGCGGCCCTACGGGATACGCAGTATTTT	CASSSLAALRDTQYF
TRBD2	TRBJ2-6	-	TRBV11-2	TGTGCCAGCAGCTCCCCAGCGGGGGGCCCCTCTGGGGCCAACGTCCTGACTTTC	CASSSPAGGPSGANVLTF
-	TRBJ2-5	-	TRBV7-3	TGTGCCAGCAGCTTAGCAGGGAAAGAGACCCAGTACTTC	CASSLAGKETQYF
-	TRBJ1-3	once	TRBV11-2	TGTGCCAGCAACCACCCCGGGAGCTCTGGAAACACCATATATTTT	CASNHPGSSGNTIYF
-	TRBJ2-7	-	TRBV5-1	TGCGCCAGCAGCTACGACATCGTAGGCTACGAGCAGTACTTC	CASSYDIVGYEQYF
-	TRBJ1-5	-	TRBV30	TGTGCCTGGAGTGCAGGGTTGGCCAATCAGCCCCAGCATTTT	CAWSAGLANQPQHF
TRBD1	TRBJ1-5	-	TRBV7-9	TGTGCCAGCAGGAACGTTCGGGACAGGCCGGTATGGAGCAATCAGCCCCAGCATTTT	CASRNVRDRPVWSNQPQHF
-	TRBJ2-7	-	TRBV5-4	TGTGCCAGCAGCGAAGGACTGTCCTCCTACGAGCAGTACTTC	CASSEGLSSYEQYF
TRBD1	TRBJ1-5	-	TRBV30	TGTGCCTGGAGCAAGACAGGGGGAAATCAGCCCCAGCATTTT	CAWSKTGGNQPQHF
-	TRBJ1-2	-	TRBV5-4	TGTGCCAGCAGCTTGAAGGACTTAGGGTATGGCTACACCTTC	CASSLKDLGYGYTF
-	TRBJ2-5	-	TRBV15	TGTGCCACCAGCAGAGGAGGGCCCCAAGAGACCCAGTACTTC	CATSRGGPQETQYF
TRBD1	TRBJ1-2	-	TRBV30	TGTGCCTGGGGGGACAGGGATGGCTACACCTTC	CAWGDRDGYTF
TRBD1	TRBJ1-3	-	TRBV9	TGTGCCAGCAGCGTCGGGACAGCCCTCTCTGGAAACACCATATATTTT	CASSVGTALSGNTIYF
TRBD1	TRBJ1-5	-	TRBV4-1	TGCGCCAGCAGCCAAGGGACAGGGATCGATCAGCCCCAGCATTTT	CASSQGTGIDQPQHF
TRBD1	TRBJ2-7	-	TRBV6-5	TGTGCCAGCAGCCCGGGACAGGGGACCTACGAGCAGTACTTC	CASSPGQGTYEQYF
-	TRBJ1-2	-	TRBV19	TGTGCCAGTAGTATAGGTTGGCAATATGGCTACACCTTC	CASSIGWQYGYTF
-	TRBJ1-2	-	TRBV6-5	TGTGCCAGCAGTTACTGGGGGGGAACTACGGATGGCTACACCTTC	CASSYWGGTTDGYTF
TRBD1	TRBJ2-1	-	TRBV5-1	TGCGCCAGCAGCTCCGGGACAGGGGGAAACAATGAGCAGTTCTTC	CASSSGTGGNNEQFF
TRBD1	TRBJ2-7	-	TRBV19	TGTGCCAGTAGTATAGTCCCTACAGGGGACCTAGACGAGCAGTACTTC	CASSIVPTGDLDEQYF
-	TRBJ2-2	-	TRBV15	TGTGCCACCAGCAGAGGAGGAGCGAACACCGGGGAGCTGTTTTTT	CATSRGGANTGELFF
-	TRBJ1-3	-	TRBV4-1	TGCGCCAGCAGCCTTGCAGGGGAACTCTCTGGAAACACCATATATTTT	CASSLAGELSGNTIYF